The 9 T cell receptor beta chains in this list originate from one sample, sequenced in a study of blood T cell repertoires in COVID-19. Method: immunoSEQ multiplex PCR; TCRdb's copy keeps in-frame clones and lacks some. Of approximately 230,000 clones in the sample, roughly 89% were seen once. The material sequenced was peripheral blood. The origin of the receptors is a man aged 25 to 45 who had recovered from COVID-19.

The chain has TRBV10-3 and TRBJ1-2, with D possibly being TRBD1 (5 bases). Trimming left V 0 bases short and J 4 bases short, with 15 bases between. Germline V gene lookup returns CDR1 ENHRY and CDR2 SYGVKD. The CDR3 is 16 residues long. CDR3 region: CAISESSAGNPYGYTF. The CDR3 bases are TGTGCCATCAGTGAGTCCTCGGCAGGGAACCCCTATGGCTACACCTTC.

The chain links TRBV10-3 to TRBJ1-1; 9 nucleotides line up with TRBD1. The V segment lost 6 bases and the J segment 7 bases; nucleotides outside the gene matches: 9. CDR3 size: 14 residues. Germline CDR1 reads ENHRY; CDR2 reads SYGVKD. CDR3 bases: TGTGCCATCAGCGCGCTTCCGGGACAGGGTGAAGCTTTCTTT. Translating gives CAISALPGQGEAFF.

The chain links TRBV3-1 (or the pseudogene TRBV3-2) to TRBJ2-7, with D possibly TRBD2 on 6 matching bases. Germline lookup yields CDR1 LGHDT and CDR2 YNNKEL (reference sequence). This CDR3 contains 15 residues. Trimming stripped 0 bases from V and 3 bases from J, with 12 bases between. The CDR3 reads CASSQDWQRVYEQYF. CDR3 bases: TGTGCCAGCAGCCAAGATTGGCAGCGGGTCTACGAGCAGTACTTC.

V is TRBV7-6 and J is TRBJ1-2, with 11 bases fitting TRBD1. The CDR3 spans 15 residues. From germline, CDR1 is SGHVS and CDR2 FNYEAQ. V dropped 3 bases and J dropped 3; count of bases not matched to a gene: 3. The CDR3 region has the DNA TGTGCCAGCAGCTTGGACAGGGGGCCGTACTATGGCTACACCTTC. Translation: CASSLDRGPYYGYTF.

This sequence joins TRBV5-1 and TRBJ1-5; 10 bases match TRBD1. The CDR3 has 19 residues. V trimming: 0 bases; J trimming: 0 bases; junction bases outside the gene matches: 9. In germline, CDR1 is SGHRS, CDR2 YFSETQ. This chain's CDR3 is CASSLVPTGGQYSNQPQHF. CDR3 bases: TGCGCCAGCAGCTTGGTCCCGACAGGGGGCCAATATAGCAATCAGCCCCAGCATTTT. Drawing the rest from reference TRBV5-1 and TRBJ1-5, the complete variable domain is KAGVTQTPRYLIKTRGQQVTLSCSPISGHRSVSWYQQTPGQGLQFLFEYFSETQRNKGNFPGRFSGRQFSNSRSEMNVSTLELGDSALYLCASSLVPTGGQYSNQPQHFGDGTRLSIL.

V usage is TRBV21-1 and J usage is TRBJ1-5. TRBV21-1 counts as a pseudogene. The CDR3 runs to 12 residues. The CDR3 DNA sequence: TGTGCCAGCGCCGGCGGCGGCCAGCCCCAGCATTTT. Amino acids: CASAGGGQPQHF.

CDR3 in amino acids: CASTLQGGTEAFF. Here the CDR3 DNA reads TGTGCCAGTACCCTCCAAGGGGGCACTGAAGCTTTCTTT. The V call is TRBV19, the J call TRBJ1-1; the D gene is possibly TRBD1 (6 bases). Trimming removed 7 bases at V and 4 bases at J, with 13 bases between. CDR3 length: 13 residues. CDR1 and CDR2 (germline): LNHDA, SQIVND (reference sequence).

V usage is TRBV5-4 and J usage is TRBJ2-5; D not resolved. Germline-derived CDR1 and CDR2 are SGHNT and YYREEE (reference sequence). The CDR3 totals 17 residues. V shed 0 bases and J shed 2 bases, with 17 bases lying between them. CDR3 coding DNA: TGTGCCAGCAGCTTGGTTGGAGTCGGGTCGCAACAAGAGACCCAGTACTTC. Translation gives CASSLVGVGSQQETQYF.

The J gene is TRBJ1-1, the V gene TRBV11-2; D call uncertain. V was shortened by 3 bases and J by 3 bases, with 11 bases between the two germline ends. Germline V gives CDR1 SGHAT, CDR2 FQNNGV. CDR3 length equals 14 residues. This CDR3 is CASSFGGGYTEAFF. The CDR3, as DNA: TGTGCCAGCAGCTTTGGAGGTGGGTACACTGAAGCTTTCTTT.